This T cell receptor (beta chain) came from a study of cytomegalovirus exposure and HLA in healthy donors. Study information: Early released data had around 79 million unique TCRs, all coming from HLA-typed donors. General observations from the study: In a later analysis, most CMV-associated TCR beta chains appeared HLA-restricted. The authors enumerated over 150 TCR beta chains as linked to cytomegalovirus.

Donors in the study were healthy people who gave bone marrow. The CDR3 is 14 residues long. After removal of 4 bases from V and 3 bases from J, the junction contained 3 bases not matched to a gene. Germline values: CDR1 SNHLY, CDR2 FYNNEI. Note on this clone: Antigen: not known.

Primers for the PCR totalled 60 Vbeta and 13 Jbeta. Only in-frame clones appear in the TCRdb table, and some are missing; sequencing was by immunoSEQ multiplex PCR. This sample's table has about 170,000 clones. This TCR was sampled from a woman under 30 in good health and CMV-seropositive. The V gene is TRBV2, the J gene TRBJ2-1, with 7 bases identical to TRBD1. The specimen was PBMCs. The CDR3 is CASSAGQSYNEQFF. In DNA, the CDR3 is TGTGCCAGCAGTGCGGGACAGAGCTACAATGAGCAGTTCTTC.